The 2 T cell receptor beta chains in this list originate from one sample, sequenced in a study of shared clonotypes between healthy human individuals. CD45RO-negative, CCR7-selected cells formed the naive CD8 fraction, which excluded terminally differentiated effector memory CD45RA+ cells. Clones were sequenced by immunoSEQ multiplex PCR, and TCRdb holds only the in-frame ones, with some missing. The table includes under 2,000,000 clones, about 95% detected once. Material: naive CD8+ T cells sorted from blood. The receptors shown here come from a man aged 18 to 30 in good health.

The chain employs TRBV5-1 and TRBJ2-1; 9 bases align to TRBD2. This CDR3 comprises 13 residues. Trimming at V came to 3 bases and at J to 12 bases, leaving 7 bases not matched to a gene. CDR1 is SGHRS and CDR2 is YFSETQ in the germline V gene. Here the CDR3 reads CASSWTSAAPQFF. CDR3 DNA: TGCGCCAGCAGCTGGACTAGCGCGGCCCCGCAGTTCTTC.

This chain uses TRBV4-3 with TRBJ2-2; weak D call: TRBD2 (6 bases). This CDR3 is 16 amino acids long. Germline loops: CDR1 LGHNA, CDR2 YSLEER. Trimming took 1 base from V and 5 from J, leaving 14 bases between them. CDR3 residues: CASSQGPGLLTGELFF. CDR3 DNA sequence: TGCGCCAGCAGCCAAGGTCCAGGACTACTTACCGGGGAGCTGTTTTTT.